These 10 T cell receptor beta chains were all obtained from the same sample, sequenced in a study of OX40 agonist ivuxolimab in advanced cancers. Repertoires were generated with immunoSEQ multiplex PCR, while TCRdb's copy carries only in-frame clones and drops some. The sample records 50,000 to 70,000 clones, just over 85% being singletons. Material: CD4+ or CD8+ T cells sorted from blood, obtained in a trial of the OX40 agonist ivuxolimab. The receptors originated from an adult with an advanced solid tumor such as melanoma, head and neck, liver or kidney cancer.

The chain has TRBV7-8 and TRBJ2-5; the D gene is possibly TRBD2 (6 bases). This CDR3 is built from 13 residues. The V gene's germline CDR1 is SGHVS and CDR2 FQNEAQ. Trimming removed 1 base at V and 5 bases at J, with 8 bases between. This chain's CDR3 is CASSLDRGETQYF. Here the CDR3 DNA reads TGTGCCAGCAGCTTAGATCGGGGGGAGACCCAGTACTTC. Looking up the rest from reference TRBV7-8 and TRBJ2-5 gives the full variable domain: GAGVSQSPRYKVAKRGQDVALRCDPISGHVSLFWYQQALGQGPEFLTYFQNEAQLDKSGLPSDRFFAERPEGSVSTLKIQRTQQEDSAVYLCASSLDRGETQYFGPGTRLLVL.

This chain connects TRBV30 to TRBJ2-2, with a tentative D call TRBD2 (6 bases). The CDR3 is 17 residues long. The V gene's germline CDR1 is GTSNPN and CDR2 SVGIG (reference sequence). V shed 4 bases and J shed 2 bases, with 20 bases lying between them. CDR3 in amino acids: CAWTRRLANANTGELFF. The CDR3 DNA sequence: TGTGCCTGGACAAGGAGGCTAGCGAATGCTAACACCGGGGAGCTGTTTTTT.

The chain carries TRBV9 and TRBJ1-6; D possibly corresponds to TRBD1 (5 bases). Germline lookup yields CDR1 SGDLS and CDR2 YYNGEE. The V end was cut by 0 bases, the J end by 7 bases, with 11 bases between. The CDR3 is made up of 15 amino acids. The CDR3 nucleotides read TGTGCCAGCAGCGTAGGGTCAGGGTACAATTCACCCCTCCACTTT. Protein sequence: CASSVGSGYNSPLHF.

The chain uses TRBV7-9 and TRBJ2-2; tentative D call: TRBD1 (5 bases). The germline V gene has CDR1 SEHNR and CDR2 FQNEAQ (reference sequence). Trimming removed 3 bases at V and 4 bases at J, with 9 bases between. This CDR3 region has 14 residues. The CDR3 reads CASSFTGGTGELFF. In DNA, the CDR3 is TGTGCCAGCAGCTTCACAGGTGGCACCGGGGAGCTGTTTTTT.

V and J are TRBV6-1 and TRBJ2-3; 8 nucleotides match TRBD1. The CDR3 length is 15 residues. Germline trimming cut 4 bases from V and 4 bases from J; bases unmatched to any gene: 7. Germline V CDR1 and CDR2: MNHNS, SASEGT. The CDR3 bases are TGTGCCAGCAGTGTGCAACAGGGGGACGCAGATACGCAGTATTTT. Amino acids: CASSVQQGDADTQYF.

The V call is TRBV11-2, the J call TRBJ2-1; D is possibly TRBD2 (6 bases). The CDR3 is 15 amino acids. Trimming took 5 bases from V and 4 from J, leaving 15 bases between them. Germline CDR1 SGHAT, CDR2 FQNNGV. The CDR3, as DNA: TGTGCCAGCAGCCAGACTAGTTCTGGGTACAATGAGCAGTTCTTC. Residues: CASSQTSSGYNEQFF.

This clone was seen a single time. V usage is TRBV2 and J usage is TRBJ2-1, with a possible D match to TRBD2 (6 bases). Germline V CDR1 and CDR2: SNHLY, FYNNEI. The CDR3 extends over 13 amino acids. V was pared by 5 bases and J by 10 bases, with 15 bases between. CDR3 loop: CASSSPRGGEQFF. The CDR3 DNA sequence: TGTGCCAGCAGTTCACCGAGGGGAGGCGAGCAGTTCTTC. The complete variable domain, with remaining parts taken from reference TRBV2 and TRBJ2-1, reads EPEVTQTPSHQVTQMGQEVILRCVPISNHLYFYWYRQILGQKVEFLVSFYNNEISEKSEIFDDQFSVERPDGSNFTLKIRSTKLEDSAMYFCASSSPRGGEQFFGPGTRLTVL.

The CDR3 DNA is TGTGCCAGCAGCTTAGCGTACGGCAGGTACGAACAGCCCCAGCATTTT. This sequence encodes CASSLAYGRYEQPQHF. V and J are TRBV7-8 and TRBJ1-5; D uncertain. The V end was cut by 0 bases, the J end by 7 bases, with 16 bases between. The CDR3 runs 16 residues. Germline CDR1 and CDR2: SGHVS and FQNEAQ.

The table lists this clone with a count of one. This chain uses TRBV4-1 with TRBJ2-5; 10 positions agree with TRBD2. Per germline, CDR1 MGHRA and CDR2 YSYEKL. The ends lost 5 bases at V and 0 bases at J; junction bases unmatched: 6. This CDR3 contains 16 residues. Written as DNA, the CDR3 is TGCGCCAGCAGCGAATTCGGGACTAGCGACCAAGAGACCCAGTACTTC. Its protein is CASSEFGTSDQETQYF.

The rearrangement uses TRBV4-1 and TRBJ2-4; D tentatively fits TRBD1 or TRBD2 (5 bases each). V gave up 1 base and J gave up 0 bases, with 19 bases separating them. Germline CDR1 reads MGHRA; CDR2 reads YSYEKL. This CDR3 has 19 residues. The CDR3 nucleotides are TGCGCCAGCAGCCAAGGTCTCCTGTCCGGGGCCCTAGCCAAAAACATTCAGTACTTC. It yields the protein CASSQGLLSGALAKNIQYF.